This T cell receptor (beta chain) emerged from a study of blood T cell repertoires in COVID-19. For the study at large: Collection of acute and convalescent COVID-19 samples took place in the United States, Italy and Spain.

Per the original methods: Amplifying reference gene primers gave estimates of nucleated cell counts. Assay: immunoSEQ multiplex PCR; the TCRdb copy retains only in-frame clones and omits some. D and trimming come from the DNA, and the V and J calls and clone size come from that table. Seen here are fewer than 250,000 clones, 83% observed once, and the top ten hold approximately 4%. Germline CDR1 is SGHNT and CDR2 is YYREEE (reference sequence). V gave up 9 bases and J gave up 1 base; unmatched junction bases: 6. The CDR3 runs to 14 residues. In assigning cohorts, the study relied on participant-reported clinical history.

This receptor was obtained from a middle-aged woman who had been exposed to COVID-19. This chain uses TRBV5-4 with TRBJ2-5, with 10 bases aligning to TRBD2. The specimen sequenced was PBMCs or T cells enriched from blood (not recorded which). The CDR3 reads CATIAGGLQETQYF. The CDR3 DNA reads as TGTGCCACGATAGCGGGGGGCCTCCAAGAGACCCAGTACTTC.